The 21 T cell receptor beta chains presented below share a single source sample, sequenced in a study of Graves' ophthalmopathy and Graves' hyperthyroidism. Beta-chain TCR CDR3 regions were amplified from RNA transcripts. Amplification began with first-round RT-PCR using HTBI primers, then second-round multiplex PCR was performed. A single record per CDR3 protein comes from TCRdb applying MiXCR to the multiplex PCR reads. The table includes roughly 230,000 distinct CDR3 sequences, under 25% detected once. Sequenced input: peripheral blood. The receptors were sampled from a woman aged 45-60 years with Graves' ophthalmopathy.

The V call is TRBV3-1, the J call TRBJ2-7; 9 nucleotides agree with TRBD1. Germline-derived CDR1 and CDR2 are LGHDT and YNNKEL (reference sequence). CDR3 length: 13 residues. V was pared by 5 bases and J by 6 bases, with 5 bases of the junction left unmatched. This CDR3 is CASSKDRGREQYF. The CDR3 DNA reads TGTGCCAGCAGCAAGGACAGGGGACGCGAGCAGTACTTC.

This clonotype came up many times. This chain joins TRBV6-1 and TRBJ1-2; D ambiguous. V was clipped by 5 bases and J by 8 bases, with 12 bases between them. This CDR3 contains 12 residues. CDR1 MNHNS and CDR2 SASEGT come from the germline V gene. The CDR3 nucleotides read TGTGCCAGCAGTCTCCGGACCCACGGCTACACCTTC. This sequence encodes CASSLRTHGYTF.

The rearrangement joins TRBV28 to TRBJ1-5; TRBD1 matches at 9 bases. The V segment lost 6 bases and the J segment 4 bases; nucleotides outside the gene matches: 7. The CDR3 contains 15 residues. Germline CDR1 is MDHEN and CDR2 is SYDVKM. CDR3 DNA sequence: TGTGCCAGCAGCCTCCGGGGGACAGGGAATCAGCCCCAGCATTTT. Translation: CASSLRGTGNQPQHF.

The rearrangement joins TRBV6-1 to TRBJ1-1, with D hard to call. The germline gives CDR1 MNHNS, CDR2 SASEGT. The CDR3 totals 13 residues. V dropped 2 bases and J dropped 8 bases, with 12 bases sitting between them. CDR3: CASSERSRNEAFF. The CDR3 DNA reads as TGTGCCAGCAGTGAAAGGAGCAGGAACGAAGCTTTCTTT.

As concerns this clonotype: A read error may account for a junction end that differs from germline. The chain joins TRBV30 to TRBJ2-2, with D perhaps matching TRBD2 (5 bases). CDR3 size: 14 residues. Germline-derived CDR1 and CDR2 are GTSNPN and SVGIG (reference sequence). The CDR3 loop is CAYAPMWNTGELVF. The CDR3 region has the DNA TGTGCCTATGCCCCCATGTGGAACACCGGGGAGCTGGTTTTT.

Comment on this clonotype: A much more abundant neighbour one base away suggests this may be a read error. This chain uses TRBV7-2 with TRBJ2-7, with D unresolved. V lost 5 bases and J lost 12, with 17 bases in between. The CDR3 consists of 12 residues. Germline lookup yields CDR1 SGHTA and CDR2 FQGNSA. The CDR3 loop is CASSPLLPARYF. The DNA for the CDR3 is TGTGCCAGCAGCCCCCTACTCCCCGCACGGTACTTC.

In its sample, this clonotype was seen many times. The CDR3 loop reads CASSHGTARLVSYEQYF. CDR3 in DNA: TGTGCCAGCAGCCACGGGACGGCCAGACTGGTCTCCTACGAGCAGTACTTC. The V gene is TRBV7-8, the J gene TRBJ2-7; the D gene could be TRBD1 or TRBD2 (5 bases each). CDR3 length equals 17 residues. Germline V lookup: CDR1 SGHVS, CDR2 FQNEAQ. Trimming cost V 5 bases and J 0 bases, with 20 bases left between them.

This clonotype came up many times. The rearrangement joins TRBV2 to TRBJ2-7; D remains unclear. The CDR3 covers 15 residues. CDR1 is SNHLY, CDR2 FYNNEI, per germline. Between the trimmed V and J ends, which lost 0 bases and 0 bases, there was a span of 9 bases. CDR3 sequence reads: CASSEAGASSYEQYF. Here the CDR3 DNA reads TGTGCCAGCAGTGAAGCGGGTGCGAGCTCCTACGAGCAGTACTTC.

In its sample, this clonotype was seen a few times. V and J are TRBV12-3 or TRBV12-4 and TRBJ1-1; no firm D call. The CDR3 contains 13 residues. Trimming cost V 6 bases and J 6 bases, with 14 bases left between them. The CDR3 coding sequence is TGTGCCAGCAGCCTAACAGTTCAAGCTGAAGCTTTCTTT. Its protein is CASSLTVQAEAFF.

This clonotype was counted only a few times. This chain joins TRBV18 and TRBJ2-5, with no clear D. The length of the CDR3 is 13 residues. CDR1 is KGHSH and CDR2 is LQKENI in the germline V gene. V lost 0 bases, J lost 6 bases, and 8 bases lay in between. The DNA of the CDR3 is TGTGCCAGCTCACCACCAATAACCCAGACCCAGTACTTC. Translation gives CASSPPITQTQYF.

This clonotype was picked up many times. The chain is built from TRBV30 and TRBJ1-1, with D tentatively TRBD1 (6 bases). The CDR3 has 15 amino acids. Germline CDR1 reads GTSNPN; CDR2 reads SVGIG (reference sequence). Trimming stripped 3 bases from V and 5 bases from J, with 19 bases between. In DNA, the CDR3 is TGTGCCTGGAGATACGAGTCCGCAGGGGCGACTGAAGCTTTCTTT. Encoded protein: CAWRYESAGATEAFF.

The chain has TRBV6-1 and TRBJ1-1; 8 bases fit TRBD1. This CDR3 spans 15 amino acids. CDR1 is MNHNS, CDR2 SASEGT, per germline. With V trimmed by 7 bases and J by 3 bases, 10 bases remained unmatched. The CDR3 region is CASMDIRTGHTEAFF. CDR3 nucleotide sequence: TGTGCCAGCATGGATATCCGGACAGGGCACACTGAAGCTTTCTTT.

This clonotype was seen a few times. The gene calls are TRBV4-2 and TRBJ2-5; 10 nucleotides match TRBD2. CDR3 length: 15 residues. V shed 4 bases, J shed 5 bases, and the junction held 7 bases outside the gene matches. Germline V gene lookup returns CDR1 LGHNA and CDR2 YNFKEQ. CDR3 sequence reads: CASSRLAGVGETQYF. The CDR3 nucleotides are TGTGCCAGCAGCCGCCTAGCGGGAGTTGGGGAGACCCAGTACTTC.

In its sample, this clonotype was seen a few times. The V gene is TRBV5-1, the J gene TRBJ2-5; 10 nucleotides align to TRBD2. Per germline, CDR1 SGHRS and CDR2 YFSETQ. With V trimmed by 0 bases and J by 1 base, 6 bases remained unmatched. The CDR3 length is 17 residues. The CDR3 region is CASSLEPSGRRQETQYF. Here the CDR3 DNA reads TGCGCCAGCAGCTTGGAGCCTAGCGGGAGACGCCAAGAGACCCAGTACTTC.

This clonotype was seen repeatedly, ten times or more. The chain links TRBV28 to TRBJ2-2; 8 nucleotides line up with TRBD1. V dropped 6 bases and J dropped 4; count of bases not matched to a gene: 7. CDR1 MDHEN and CDR2 SYDVKM come from the germline V gene. The CDR3 loop spans 15 amino acids. CDR3 protein: CASSLLTGGTGELFF. The CDR3 DNA follows: TGTGCCAGCAGCCTGCTCACAGGGGGCACCGGGGAGCTGTTTTTT.

This clonotype was detected ten times or more. J is TRBJ1-2 and V is TRBV7-2; no clear D gene. CDR1 and CDR2 (germline): SGHTA, FQGNSA. The CDR3 runs to 11 residues. With 1 base removed from V and 9 bases from J, the gap between germline ends came to 6 bases. As DNA, the CDR3 is TGTGCCAGCAGCTTAGAGTTTAGCTACACCTTC. Its translation is CASSLEFSYTF.

Here the CDR3 reads CASSPGQAGELFF. The CDR3 DNA is TGTGCCAGCAGCCCCGGACAGGCCGGGGAGCTGTTTTTT. The rearrangement joins TRBV6-1 to TRBJ2-2, with TRBD1 matching 7 bases. J was trimmed by 6 bases and V by 6 bases; bases with no gene match: 4. Germline values: CDR1 MNHNS, CDR2 SASEGT. The CDR3 contains 13 residues.

This clonotype was picked up many times. This rearrangement joins TRBV12-5 to TRBJ1-1, with D perhaps matching TRBD1 (5 bases). The CDR3 is made up of 16 amino acids. Trimming pared 1 base from V and 0 bases from J, leaving 12 bases between. CDR1 and CDR2 (germline): LGHNT, FRNRAP. The DNA for the CDR3 is TGTGCTAGTGGTTTGGGTGACAGACCTTTGAACACTGAAGCTTTCTTT. Translated: CASGLGDRPLNTEAFF.

In its sample, this clonotype was seen many times. V and J are TRBV6-1 and TRBJ2-3; 8 bases line up with TRBD1. V lost 5 bases and J lost 1; bases outside the gene matches: 8. This CDR3 has 16 residues. The germline gives CDR1 MNHNS, CDR2 SASEGT. The CDR3 DNA follows: TGTGCCAGCAGTAAAACACAGGGGGGCGGCACAGATACGCAGTATTTT. Translation: CASSKTQGGGTDTQYF.

There are many counts of this clonotype. J is TRBJ1-2 and V is TRBV11-2; D is ambiguous. Per the germline V gene, CDR1 is SGHAT and CDR2 is FQNNGV. The CDR3 length is 15 residues. V dropped 0 bases and J dropped 7 bases, with 15 bases sitting between them. The CDR3 DNA follows: TGTGCCAGCAGCTTAGATCGGGGAACGACGGCTGGCTACACCTTC. Translated, it gives CASSLDRGTTAGYTF.

Only a few counts were recorded for this clonotype. The chain combines TRBV12-3 or TRBV12-4 with TRBJ1-2; D unclear. The germline V and J ends were trimmed by 4 bases and 3 bases, with 9 bases remaining between them. This CDR3 spans 13 amino acids. CDR3 sequence (DNA): TGTGCCAGCAGTTCTACAGTAGACTATGGCTACACCTTC. Its protein product is CASSSTVDYGYTF.